Sequencing of this T cell receptor beta chain was carried out in a study of control samples from healthy donors and cancer patients. Repertoires were generated with immunoSEQ multiplex PCR, while TCRdb's copy carries only in-frame clones and drops some. The sample consists of 70,000 to 85,000 clones, about nine tenths of them appearing once. Germline V gives CDR1 ENHRY, CDR2 SYGVKD. The CDR3 has 12 residues. The V end lost 0 bases, the J end lost 9 bases, and 8 bases lay between the germline ends. Sequenced: blood. The TCR sequence derives from a man aged 50 to 59 in good health. V gene TRBV10-3 combines with J gene TRBJ1-1; tentative D call: TRBD1 (5 bases). The CDR3 nucleotides read TGTGCCATCAGTGAGTCAGGGGTACAAGCTTTCTTT. It translates to CAISESGVQAFF.